A selection of T cell receptor beta chains follows, all from one sample in a study of T cells in Graves' hyperthyroidism and ophthalmopathy. From the multiplex PCR reads, TCRdb called clonotypes with MiXCR, one entry per CDR3 protein. The sample records under 400,000 distinct CDR3 sequences, roughly 18% being singletons. The sequencing sample was made of blood. The receptors here all came from a woman aged 45-60 years with Graves' hyperthyroidism. The CDR3 runs from the conserved cysteine through the conserved F or W. Each record gives: clone size, V gene, D gene, J gene, CDR3 DNA, CDR3 protein. D genes are given only for firm matches. Some rows mark clone size as missing; the rest say once, few, many or name a class of expanded clone.

NA	TRBV7-9	NA	TRBJ1-2	TGTGCCAGCAGCCGACAGGAGGGCTATGGCTACACCTTC	CASSRQEGYGYTF
many	TRBV6-1	NA	TRBJ1-5	TGTGCCAGCAGGGACAGCTATAGCAATCAGCCCCAGCATTTT	CASRDSYSNQPQHF
few	TRBV6-1	TRBD1	TRBJ1-2	TGTGCCACTATGGGGACAGCCGGGGCAATCTATGGCTACACCTTC	CATMGTAGAIYGYTF
NA	TRBV19	TRBD1	TRBJ2-1	TGTGCCAGTAGTTCAGGACAGGGAGGCTGGAATGAGCAGTTCTTC	CASSSGQGGWNEQFF
NA	TRBV5-1	TRBD1	TRBJ1-2	TGCGCCAGCAGCTTGGAACAGGGGGCGCGCGGTGGCTACACCTTC	CASSLEQGARGGYTF
NA	TRBV7-9	NA	TRBJ2-3	TGTGCCAGCAGCTTAGGGGGGATCGGTACGCAGTATTTT	CASSLGGIGTQYF
few	TRBV18	TRBD1	TRBJ1-5	TGTGCCAGCTCACCATCGGGACAGGGACCCGGTTATAGCAATCAGCCCCAGCATTTT	CASSPSGQGPGYSNQPQHF
many	TRBV11-2	NA	TRBJ2-3	TGTGCCAGCAGCCAGTCGTCTGGCGGGCCTCGCACAGATACGCAGTATTTT	CASSQSSGGPRTDTQYF
NA	TRBV6-1	NA	TRBJ2-1	TGTGCCAGCACCCTAGCCCGGACACTTAACAATGAGCAGTTCTTC	CASTLARTLNNEQFF
few	TRBV5-1	NA	TRBJ2-2	TGCGCCAGCAGCTTCATAGCTAACGGGGAGCTATTTTTT	CASSFIANGELFF
NA	TRBV11-2	NA	TRBJ1-3	TGTGCCAGCAGCTTAGAGGGAGACTCTGGAAACACCATATATTTT	CASSLEGDSGNTIYF
NA	TRBV7-9	NA	TRBJ1-1	TGTGCCAGCAGGGGCGGTTCCCTGGCTGAAGCTCTCTTT	CASRGGSLAEALF
many	TRBV5-1	NA	TRBJ1-1	TGCGCCAGCAGCCGGGCCCCGGGGCCGGGCACTGAAGCTTTCTTT	CASSRAPGPGTEAFF